This T cell receptor (beta chain) was sequenced during a study of T-cell reconstitution after alpha-beta-depleted transplantation in children. Unique molecular identifiers were used to barcode this TCRbeta library. TCRdb reprocessed the PCR reads via MiXCR and lists one record per CDR3 protein. The data show a few hundred thousand distinct CDR3 sequences, over 20% seen once. Broader study findings: It was surviving recipient T cells and thymic progenitors that gave some patients high TCRbeta diversity at day 60. Most T-cell counts and diversity one year after the transplant came from T cells that were newly produced. Roughly two months post-transplant, alpha-beta T cells reportedly originated from several hundred graft clones that had expanded.

V was trimmed by 2 bases and J by 3 bases, leaving 4 bases between them. The CDR3 runs to 12 residues. This clonotype was counted many times. No antigen is known for it. The clonotype was recovered from a boy less than two years old with Wiskott-Aldrich syndrome, due to receive a stem cell transplant. Sequencing used PBMCs, obtained before TCRalphabeta/CD19-depleted stem cell transplant. The V gene is TRBV12-3 or TRBV12-4, the J gene TRBJ2-5; D uncertain. Here the CDR3 DNA reads TGTGCCAGCAGTTTAAGGGAAGAGACCCAGTACTTC. Its protein is CASSLREETQYF.